The next 8 T cell receptor beta chains were all read from a single sample in a study of beta chain features in type 1 diabetes. General study results and limits: Shortening of TCRB CDR3s, moderate but significant, appeared in all four CD4+ subsets of Type 1 diabetes patients.

No antigen has been assigned to these receptors. Reverse transcribing all isolated RNA meant expressed TCRB transcripts were sequenced. Clones were sequenced by immunoSEQ multiplex PCR, and TCRdb holds only the in-frame ones, with some missing. The sample has 50,000 to 70,000 clones, around 56% seen once; the top ten hold 2.6%. Sequenced: Tregs from blood. These receptors came from a woman in her thirties or forties with type 1 diabetes.

This clone was counted between two and nine times. The CDR3 DNA sequence: TGTGCCAGCAGCCCCGACAAGACTGAAGCTTTCTTT. Translation gives CASSPDKTEAFF. The chain recombines TRBV7-9 with TRBJ1-1; the D is unclear. From germline, CDR1 is SEHNR and CDR2 FQNEAQ (reference sequence). With 5 bases removed from V and 5 bases from J, the gap between germline ends came to 9 bases. CDR3 length: 12 amino acids.

The rearrangement uses TRBV5-4 and TRBJ1-1; D unclear. The ends were cut back, 4 bases at V and 4 bases at J, with 8 bases in the middle. CDR3 size: 12 residues. The germline V gene encodes CDR1 SGHNT and CDR2 YYREEE (reference sequence). The CDR3 nucleotides read TGTGCCAGCAGCGTACGGAGCACTGAAGCTTTCTTT. Translating it yields CASSVRSTEAFF. Full variable domain (remainder filled in from reference TRBV5-4 and TRBJ1-1): ETGVTQSPTHLIKTRGQQVTLRCSSQSGHNTVSWYQQALGQGPQFIFQYYREEENGRGNFPPRFSGLQFPNYSSELNVNALELDDSALYLCASSVRSTEAFFGQGTRLTVV.

Only a few counts were recorded for this clone. The V gene is TRBV5-1, the J gene TRBJ1-5; no clear D gene. V gave up 0 bases and J gave up 6 bases, with 7 bases separating them. This CDR3 comprises 13 residues. Germline values: CDR1 SGHRS, CDR2 YFSETQ. CDR3 protein: CASSLVVGQPQHF. Here the CDR3 DNA reads TGCGCCAGCAGCTTGGTTGTCGGTCAGCCCCAGCATTTT.

This clone appeared a single time. The chain uses TRBV28 and TRBJ2-2, with TRBD1 as a possible D gene (6 bases). The CDR3 spans 13 residues. The germline CDR1 and CDR2 sequences are MDHEN and SYDVKM. V shed 8 bases and J shed 5 bases, with 12 bases lying between them. The chain's CDR3 is CASLQGKTGELFF. Written as DNA, the CDR3 is TGTGCCAGCCTCCAGGGGAAAACCGGGGAGCTGTTTTTT.

This clone was counted only a few times. The V gene is TRBV28, the J gene TRBJ1-1; a weak D match, TRBD1 (5 bases). Germline V lookup: CDR1 MDHEN, CDR2 SYDVKM. CDR3 length: 11 residues. V was cut by 4 bases and J by 10 bases, with 10 bases left in between. CDR3 amino acids: CASSSPGGAFF. CDR3 nucleotide sequence: TGTGCCAGCAGTTCTCCCGGGGGAGCTTTCTTT.

The gene calls are TRBV2 and TRBJ2-7; the match to TRBD2 covers 7 bases. Per germline, CDR1 SNHLY and CDR2 FYNNEI. This CDR3 is built from 11 residues. With V trimmed by 5 bases and J by 10 bases, 5 bases remained unmatched. This chain's CDR3 is CASSTGLGQYF. As DNA, the CDR3 is TGTGCCAGCAGTACCGGACTAGGACAGTACTTC.

This clone ranks as medium-sized (0.01 to 0.1%). J is TRBJ2-5 and V is TRBV5-1, with 7 bases lining up with TRBD1. The V and J ends lost 3 bases and 5 bases, in that order; junction bases with no gene match: 19. The CDR3 is 18 residues long. CDR1 is SGHRS and CDR2 is YFSETQ in the germline V gene. Here the CDR3 reads CASSSGRQGPKVRETQYF. The CDR3 region has the DNA TGCGCCAGCAGCTCGGGCCGACAGGGCCCTAAGGTTCGGGAGACCCAGTACTTC. The complete variable domain, with remaining parts taken from reference TRBV5-1 and TRBJ2-5, reads KAGVTQTPRYLIKTRGQQVTLSCSPISGHRSVSWYQQTPGQGLQFLFEYFSETQRNKGNFPGRFSGRQFSNSRSEMNVSTLELGDSALYLCASSSGRQGPKVRETQYFGPGTRLLVL.

CDR3 in DNA: TGTGCCAGCAGCTTAGCGACCCCGGGACTAGCGGGAGACAATGAGCAGTTCTTC. Translation gives CASSLATPGLAGDNEQFF. This sequence joins TRBV7-6 and TRBJ2-1; TRBD2 aligns across 14 bases. Germline CDR1 SGHVS, CDR2 FNYEAQ. The CDR3 is made up of 18 amino acids. V lost 0 bases, J lost 5 bases, and 6 bases stayed unmatched.